These 31 T cell receptor beta chains share one sample of origin, sequenced in a study of kidney transplant recipient with SARS-CoV-2 infection (dated by TCRdb to the early 2020s). The meaning of the sample's time point label: pre-pandemic baseline sample and day 111 after first positive SARS-CoV-2 test. The listed sequencing device is Illumina MiSeq. The raw public data were reprocessed by TCRdb itself: fastp quality trimming at Q25, MiXCR clonotype calling, in-frame beta chains only. Each CDR3 protein gets just one entry, which takes the most common genes and DNA from the rows behind it. The table for this sample lists 200,000 to 300,000 distinct CDR3 sequences; 29% of them were counted only once. The top ten constitute under 7.5% of the sample. Specimen: a blood sample, collected at baseline and on roughly day 110 from a kidney transplant recipient. These receptor sequences come from a young adult male patient who had COVID-19 and was a kidney transplant recipient. After a transplant, some of the T cells may come from the graft donor.

The chain combines TRBV6-2 or TRBV6-3 with TRBJ2-1; 7 bases agree with TRBD2. Trimming at V came to 2 bases and at J to 2 bases, leaving 3 bases not matched to a gene. Germline CDR1 MNHEY, CDR2 SVGEGT. The CDR3 loop spans 15 amino acids. CDR3 residues: CASSYAGEAYNEQFF. The CDR3 DNA sequence: TGTGCCAGCAGTTACGCGGGAGAGGCCTACAATGAGCAGTTCTTC.

This clonotype was counted many times. The chain uses TRBV20-1 and TRBJ2-5, with unresolved D. With 1 base removed from V and 2 bases from J, the gap between germline ends came to 8 bases. From germline, CDR1 is DFQATT and CDR2 SNEGSKA (reference sequence). This CDR3 spans 13 amino acids. The CDR3 loop reads CSARASNQETQYF. The CDR3, as DNA: TGCAGTGCTAGAGCCTCGAATCAAGAGACCCAGTACTTC.

About this clonotype itself: A much bigger clone sits one base away, suggesting this may be a read error. This chain connects TRBV11-2 to TRBJ2-3; D might be TRBD2 (6 bases). Germline V CDR1 and CDR2: SGHAT, FQNNGV. The CDR3 has 16 residues. The CDR3 coding sequence is TGTACCAGCAGACCTCTCCGTGGGACTCTTATGGATACGCAGTATTTT. Protein: CTSRPLRGTLMDTQYF. The full variable domain, completed using reference TRBV11-2 and TRBJ2-3, is EAGVAQSPRYKIIEKRQSVAFWCNPISGHATLYWYQQILGQGPKLLIQFQNNGVVDDSQLPKDRFSAERLKGVDSTLKIQPAKLEDSAVYLCTSRPLRGTLMDTQYFGPGTRLTVL.

This clonotype was found many times. This chain connects TRBV28 to TRBJ1-2; 10 bases agree with TRBD1. CDR1 and CDR2 from the germline V gene are MDHEN and SYDVKM. This CDR3 has 15 residues. J lost 5 bases, V lost 5 bases, and 8 bases had no gene match. This CDR3 reads CASSPGTGVGYGYTF. For the CDR3, the DNA is TGTGCCAGCAGTCCTGGGACAGGGGTTGGGTATGGCTACACCTTC.

In its sample, this clonotype was seen a few times. This chain connects TRBV12-3 or TRBV12-4 to TRBJ1-2; a weak D match, TRBD1 (5 bases). There are 17 residues in the CDR3. Trimming took off 5 bases at V and 4 bases at J, with 23 bases between the two ends. DNA for the CDR3: TGTGCCAGCAGTATCTACGACAGCTTCCGAAAGACCTATGGCTACACCTTC. Protein product: CASSIYDSFRKTYGYTF.

The genes are TRBV27 and TRBJ2-1; unclear D gene. The CDR3 spans 18 residues. Trimming pared 10 bases from V and 4 bases from J, leaving 29 bases between. The germline V gene encodes CDR1 MNHEY and CDR2 SMNVEV (reference sequence). The CDR3 loop reads CATKPTSPSDRRYNEQFF. The CDR3 DNA sequence: TGTGCCACCAAACCGACGTCCCCCTCAGATCGACGGTACAATGAGCAGTTCTTC.

This clonotype was detected many times. The chain joins TRBV5-5 to TRBJ2-2; no definite D call. The CDR3 consists of 13 residues. The ends were cut back, 5 bases at V and 1 base at J, with 6 bases in the middle. Germline lookup yields CDR1 SGHKS and CDR2 YYEKEE (reference sequence). CDR3 DNA: TGTGCCAGCAGTTTTAAGAACACCGGGGAGCTGTTTTTT. Its protein product is CASSFKNTGELFF. Together with reference TRBV5-5 and TRBJ2-2, the CDR3 gives the full variable domain: DAGVTQSPTHLIKTRGQQVTLRCSPISGHKSVSWYQQVLGQGPQFIFQYYEKEERGRGNFPDRFSARQFPNYSSELNVNALLLGDSALYLCASSFKNTGELFFGEGSRLTVL.

In regard to this clonotype: This clone may be a read error of a much larger clone one base away. The V gene is TRBV6-5, the J gene TRBJ1-2; D gene ambiguous. Deletions cut 5 bases from V and 4 bases from J, with 23 bases between. The germline gives CDR1 MNHEY, CDR2 SVGAGI. The CDR3 spans 17 residues. The CDR3 protein is CASSSQSGGRKTYGYTF. In DNA form, the CDR3 reads TGTGCCAGCAGTAGTCAATCAGGTGGGAGAAAGACCTATGGCTACACCTTC.

As to this clonotype: A much larger clone lies one base from this, so it may be a read error. The J gene is TRBJ1-2, the V gene TRBV6-2 or TRBV6-3; D ambiguous. CDR3 length equals 17 residues. The germline gives CDR1 MNHEY, CDR2 SVGEGT. CDR3 in amino acids: CAGSPGCCIGKTYGYTF. The CDR3 DNA is TGTGCCGGCAGTCCCGGTTGCTGCATCGGAAAGACCTATGGCTACACCTTC.

For this clonotype: This may stem from a read error, because a much larger clone lies one nucleotide away. This rearrangement joins TRBV3-1 to TRBJ2-5; D unresolved. In germline, CDR1 is LGHDT, CDR2 YNNKEL (reference sequence). This CDR3 region has 17 residues. The CDR3 sequence is CAGSEKSPISFSETQYF. CDR3 coding DNA: TGTGCCGGCAGCGAAAAGAGTCCCATTTCTTTCTCTGAGACCCAGTACTTC.

This clonotype came up many times. The chain joins TRBV6-6 to TRBJ2-7, with TRBD2 matching over 7 bases. V gave up 5 bases and J gave up 6 bases; unmatched junction bases: 10. CDR3 length: 14 residues. Germline lookup yields CDR1 MNHNY and CDR2 SVGAGI (reference sequence). CDR3 bases: TGTGCCAGCAGTCCCTGGGGGGGGTGGGTCGAGCAGTACTTC. Its protein is CASSPWGGWVEQYF.

This clonotype was picked up many times. The rearrangement uses TRBV3-1 and TRBJ2-5, with TRBD2 as a possible D gene (5 bases). The CDR3 extends over 16 amino acids. V was shortened by 4 bases and J by 2 bases, with 17 bases between the two germline ends. The germline V gene encodes CDR1 LGHDT and CDR2 YNNKEL (reference sequence). The CDR3 region has the DNA TGTGCCAGCAGCCCCCCCTTGGCAAGCGGTCAAGAGACCCAGTACTTC. It yields the protein CASSPPLASGQETQYF.

This clonotype appeared a single time. A read error is possible here, since a much larger clone lies one base away. The chain carries TRBV7-6 and TRBJ2-2; possibly TRBD2 for D (5 bases). The CDR3 totals 14 residues. Germline V gives CDR1 SGHVS, CDR2 FNYEAQ. The CDR3 DNA reads TGTGCCGGCAGCTCTCGAGAGGGCACCGGGGAGCTGTTTTTT. As protein: CAGSSREGTGELFF.

About this clonotype: This clone may be a read error of a much larger clone one base away. This chain uses TRBV3-1 with TRBJ2-3, with D unclear. The J call may be in error: the DNA end matches TRBJ2-1 better. Per germline, CDR1 LGHDT and CDR2 YNNKEL (reference sequence). The CDR3 has 15 residues. CDR3 loop: CASSPRALGYNEQFF. Here the CDR3 DNA reads TGTGCCAGCAGCCCCCGGGCCCTAGGGTACAATGAGCAGTTCTTC.

This clonotype was recorded many times. This chain connects TRBV24-1 to TRBJ1-2; no definite D call. CDR3 length: 17 amino acids. Germline-derived CDR1 and CDR2 are KGHDR and SFDVKD. The V gene lost 6 bases and the J gene lost 4 bases, with 23 bases spanning the gap. The CDR3 is CATSYIGSTRKTYGYTF. CDR3 nucleotide sequence: TGTGCCACCAGTTATATTGGTAGTACCAGAAAGACCTATGGCTACACCTTC.

In its sample, this clonotype was seen many times. The chain has TRBV6-6 and TRBJ2-7; D possibly corresponds to TRBD2 (6 bases). This CDR3 contains 15 residues. V was clipped by 2 bases and J by 7 bases, with 18 bases between them. Germline V CDR1 and CDR2: MNHNY, SVGAGI (reference sequence). This CDR3 is CASSYRQPAGGEQYF. CDR3 in DNA: TGTGCCAGCAGTTACCGGCAGCCCGCCGGGGGAGAGCAGTACTTC.

About this clonotype itself: This may stem from a read error, because a much larger clone lies one nucleotide away. The genes are TRBV6-8 and TRBJ1-6; D is ambiguous. Trimming took off 4 bases at V and 10 bases at J, with 5 bases between the two ends. This CDR3 has 11 residues. The V gene's germline CDR1 is MNHGY and CDR2 SAAAGT. This CDR3 is CASSFRSPLHF. The DNA of the CDR3 is TGTGCCAGCAGTTTCAGGTCACCCCTCCACTTT.

V and J are TRBV7-9 and TRBJ2-7; D may correspond to TRBD1 or TRBD2 (5 bases each). This CDR3 is 14 amino acids long. The V gene lost 0 bases and the J gene lost 7 bases, with 13 bases spanning the gap. Per the germline V gene, CDR1 is SEHNR and CDR2 is FQNEAQ (reference sequence). CDR3: CASSLAVGAGEQYF. For the CDR3, the DNA is TGTGCCAGCAGCTTAGCAGTCGGGGCTGGGGAGCAGTACTTC.

This clonotype appeared many times. This sequence joins TRBV23-1 and TRBJ1-4; unclear D gene. TRBV23-1 is known as an ORF, though its function is uncertain. Trimming removed 3 bases from V and 7 bases from J, with 12 bases in between. The CDR3 is 14 residues long. CDR3 protein: CASSQEEDGEKLFF. Written as DNA, the CDR3 is TGCGCCAGCAGTCAGGAGGAAGACGGTGAAAAACTGTTTTTT.

This clonotype was seen many times. This chain joins TRBV2 and TRBJ2-2; no firm D call. The germline V gene encodes CDR1 SNHLY and CDR2 FYNNEI. V lost 3 bases and J 2 bases, leaving 7 bases between the germline ends. The CDR3 totals 14 residues. CDR3 sequence reads: CASSEARNTGELFF. CDR3 nucleotide sequence: TGTGCCAGCAGTGAGGCAAGAAACACCGGGGAGCTGTTTTTT.

In regard to this clonotype: This clone may be a read error of a much larger clone one base away. The chain carries TRBV28 and TRBJ2-1; 7 bases agree with TRBD2. Germline CDR1 reads MDHEN; CDR2 reads SYDVKM. The V and J ends lost 4 bases and 8 bases, in that order; junction bases with no gene match: 5. The CDR3 is 13 amino acids. The CDR3 DNA reads TGTGCCAGCAGTTCAGGGCGGGAGTATGAGCAGTTCTTC. The encoded protein is CASSSGREYEQFF.

This clonotype was recorded at least ten times. The chain links TRBV7-8 to TRBJ1-2; D uncertain. V lost 5 bases and J 4 bases, leaving 23 bases between the germline ends. This CDR3 is built from 17 residues. Germline values: CDR1 SGHVS, CDR2 FQNEAQ. DNA of the CDR3: TGTGCCAGCAGCCGTCCACCGTTTACCCGAAAGACCTATGGCTACACCTTC. This codes for CASSRPPFTRKTYGYTF.

The V gene is TRBV7-9, the J gene TRBJ1-2; D remains ambiguous. The germline CDR1 and CDR2 sequences are SEHNR and FQNEAQ (reference sequence). The CDR3 sequence is 17 residues long. V was cut by 5 bases and J by 4 bases, with 23 bases left in between. The CDR3 protein is CASSISTYYGKTYGYTF. The CDR3 DNA follows: TGTGCCAGCAGCATATCGACATACTATGGGAAGACCTATGGCTACACCTTC. Full variable domain (outside the CDR3, taken from reference TRBV7-9 and TRBJ1-2): DTGVSQNPRHKITKRGQNVTFRCDPISEHNRLYWYRQTLGQGPEFLTYFQNEAQLEKSRLLSDRFSAERPKGSFSTLEIQRTEQGDSAMYLCASSISTYYGKTYGYTFGSGTRLTVV.

With regard to this clonotype: This may be a read error, as it is one base from a much larger clone. This chain links TRBV5-1 with TRBJ2-7, with TRBD2 identical over 8 bases. There are 15 residues in the CDR3. CDR1 and CDR2 from the germline V gene are SGHRS and YFSETQ. CDR3 DNA: TGCGCCAGCAGCTTGCATGCGGGAGGCGCCTACGAGCGGTACTTC. It translates to CASSLHAGGAYERYF.

At least ten counts were recorded for this clonotype. In DNA form, the CDR3 reads TGTGCCACCAGGACAGGGGCAGGCACTGAAGCTTTCTTT. Translating gives CATRTGAGTEAFF. The chain employs TRBV10-3 and TRBJ1-1, with TRBD1 identical over 9 bases. Looked up from germline, CDR1 is ENHRY and CDR2 is SYGVKD. The CDR3 sequence is 13 residues long. J gave up 4 bases and V 10 bases, and 7 bases lay outside the gene matches.

This clonotype has a handful of counts. The rearrangement joins TRBV6-1 to TRBJ1-2; D remains unclear. V was pared by 3 bases and J by 4 bases, with 21 bases between. Germline assignment: CDR1 MNHNS and CDR2 SASEGT. The CDR3 contains 17 residues. The CDR3 bases are TGTGCCAGCAGTGATACTCAGGAATGTAGAATGACCTATGGCTACACCTTC. Protein product: CASSDTQECRMTYGYTF.

Regarding this clonotype: This may stem from a read error, because a much larger clone lies one nucleotide away. The chain has TRBV11-3 and TRBJ2-4; 13 bases match TRBD2. The J call may be incorrect, as the DNA end agrees better with TRBJ2-1. Germline-derived CDR1 and CDR2 are SGHNT and YENEEA. The CDR3 loop spans 14 amino acids. For the CDR3, the DNA is TGTGCCAGCAGCTCGGGACTAGCGGGACTTAAGCAGTTCTTC. Residues: CASSSGLAGLKQFF.

A word on this clonotype: A much larger clone is a single base away; this may be a read error. This sequence joins TRBV14 and TRBJ1-6; the D gene is possibly TRBD1 (6 bases). CDR1 is SGHDN and CDR2 is FVKESK in the germline V gene. Trimming took 3 bases from V and 14 from J, leaving 26 bases between them. This CDR3 comprises 17 residues. CDR3 sequence (DNA): TGTGCCAGCAGCCACTCACCTGGGGGCGGGGGCACCGAATCCCTCCACTTT. It yields the protein CASSHSPGGGGTESLHF.

For this clonotype: A much larger clone is a single base away; this may be a read error. This sequence joins TRBV29-1 and TRBJ2-7; 8 bases are shared with TRBD1. J was trimmed by 3 bases and V by 4 bases; bases with no gene match: 14. Germline CDR1 SQVTM, CDR2 ANQGSEA. There are 16 residues in the CDR3. The CDR3 is CSVVGERNRGVYEQYF. Written as DNA, the CDR3 is TGCAGCGTTGTGGGGGAGCGAAACAGGGGGGTCTACGAGCAGTACTTC.

The chain links TRBV10-1 to TRBJ1-2; no firm D call. This CDR3 is 17 amino acids long. From germline, CDR1 is WNHNN and CDR2 SYGVQD (reference sequence). Trimming cost V 4 bases and J 4 bases, with 22 bases left between them. The CDR3 DNA is TGCGCCAGCAGTGGATGTCAAAGATCGCGAAAGACCTATGGCTACACCTTC. This sequence encodes CASSGCQRSRKTYGYTF.

The chain has TRBV11-3 and TRBJ2-3, with TRBD2 matching over 9 bases. There are 15 residues in the CDR3. CDR1 is SGHNT and CDR2 is YENEEA in the germline V gene. J gave up 5 bases and V 6 bases, and 9 bases lay outside the gene matches. For the CDR3, the DNA is TGTGCCAGCAGTTATCAGCGGGAGGTCGGAGATACGCAGTATTTT. Its protein is CASSYQREVGDTQYF.